Described below is a single T cell receptor beta chain sequence and its context. Its recognized antigen is unknown. The record has no base qualities; no much larger clone is one base away. The library relied on PCR. The listed sequencing device is Illumina HiSeq 2500. To reduce PCR and sequencing biases, unique molecular identifiers were built into the TCR beta cDNA libraries. Every 1 to 10 million input T cells yielded some 500,000 cDNA molecules, meaning each molecule approximated one T cell. The patient libraries were prepared and sequenced with the same protocol used for the earlier healthy control dataset. Samples belonging to the same batch were prepared together, multiplexed and sequenced on a shared HiSeq lane. For the original study's pipeline: MIGEC was used to process the raw barcoded reads, and molecular identifier groups with only a single read were discarded before consensus assembly and CDR3 extraction. Clonotype tables were post-analysed with VDJtools, normalizing diversity by down-sampling all datasets to the smallest sample size. To correct batch-related cross-sample contamination, repertoire overlap clustering matched CDR3 amino acid sequences but not nucleotide sequences. TCRdb reanalyzed the raw reads on its own, using fastp at Q25 for trimming and MiXCR for clone calling, and kept in-frame beta chains. Entries are consolidated by CDR3 protein sequence, retaining the most common genes and DNA. TCRdb's processing, not the authors', yielded these V and J calls. Within this sample are about 760,000 distinct CDR3 sequences, with roughly 27% of them counted one time only. The top ten constitute around 0.55% of the sample.

This sample was taken from a study of post-analysis software for immune sequencing data (dated by TCRdb to the mid-2010s). At the level of the whole study: Disease courses on record covered relapsing-remitting, secondary progressive and progressive-relapsing multiple sclerosis, though some patients had no subtype annotation. A subset of samples was prepared in parallel using single-end sample barcoding, then pooled and co-amplified after Illumina adapter ligation. The patient repertoires were set against ten to eleven previously published healthy control repertoires from donors whose ages ranged from about 6 to 25 years. The paper as a whole reports these results and caveats: Patients showed significantly higher frequencies than controls for roughly 5 TRBV segments, among them TRBV5-6, TRBV5-1 and TRBV20-1. The control group was slightly older than the multiple sclerosis patient group. Direct clustering with F measure revealed strong co-clustering of samples prepared in the same batch, which led to a batch-effect correction. Multiple sclerosis patients had significantly lower normalized Chao1 diversity than controls, a result that suggests substantial peripheral T-cell clonal expansion.

Between the V and J ends, shortened by 3 bases and 1 base respectively, the junction contains 12 bases. The CDR1 and CDR2 encoded by the germline V gene are SGDLS and YYNGEE. The CDR3 has 15 amino acids, counting the end cysteine and phenylalanine. The read is trimmed to its CDR3 DNA, 45 bases read in frame from base 1. TCR beta repertoires were profiled from peripheral blood of 10 to 15 young patients with multiple sclerosis to demonstrate the VDJtools post-analysis software. Multiple sclerosis patients were children and adolescents aged roughly 6 to 16 years. The chain joins TRBV9 to TRBJ2-3; no D gene call is confident. Specimen: blood. The clonotype comes from a girl aged 5 to 17 with multiple sclerosis. The CDR3: CASSGNTWGTDTQYF. The sequenced DNA: TGTGCCAGCAGCGGAAATACCTGGGGCACAGATACGCAGTATTTT. Full variable domain (CDR3 extended with the reference TRBV9 and TRBJ2-3 proteins): DSGVTQTPKHLITATGQRVTLRCSPRSGDLSVYWYQQSLDQGLQFLIQYYNGEERAKGNILERFSAQQFPDLHSELNLSSLELGDSALYFCASSGNTWGTDTQYFGPGTRLTVL.